The TCR beta chain described here comes from a study of T-cell reconstitution after alpha-beta-depleted transplantation in children. Study results and limitations: The origin of alpha-beta T cells about two months after transplant was reportedly several hundred expanded graft clones. Most T-cell counts and diversity one year after the transplant came from T cells that were newly produced. Surviving recipient cells, namely T cells and thymic progenitors, were the source of high day-60 TCRbeta diversity in some patients.

There are a few counts of this clonotype. Its target is unknown. This sample's TCRbeta library carried unique molecular identifier barcodes. From the PCR reads, TCRdb called clonotypes with MiXCR, one entry per CDR3 protein. This sample has around 490,000 distinct CDR3 sequences, with about 10% found just once. The sequence was obtained from a female patient aged 2-9 years who had a stem cell transplant for aplastic anemia, so the T cells may come from the graft donor. The specimen comprised PBMCs, mostly from graft donor cells, sampled 180 days after TCRalphabeta/CD19-depleted stem cell transplant.

The CDR3 spells CASSLERGPQHF. CDR3 in DNA: TGTGCCAGCAGCCTAGAACGGGGGCCCCAGCATTTT. The gene calls are TRBV4-2 and TRBJ1-5; D remains ambiguous. Germline values: CDR1 LGHNA, CDR2 YNFKEQ. The CDR3 sequence is 12 residues long. V lost 4 bases and J lost 9, with 10 bases in between.